This entry lists 32 T cell receptor beta chains sequenced from one sample in a study of OX40 agonist ivuxolimab in advanced cancers. This table comes from immunoSEQ multiplex PCR, and its TCRdb copy is limited to in-frame clones, with some not included. This sample has 65,000 to 95,000 clones, with approximately 94% found just once. Sequenced here: CD4+ or CD8+ T cells sorted from blood, sampled in a trial of the OX40 agonist ivuxolimab. The receptors here all came from an adult with an advanced solid tumor such as melanoma, head and neck, liver or kidney cancer.

The gene calls are TRBV4-3 and TRBJ2-1, with TRBD2 as a possible D gene (6 bases). Trimming took off 0 bases at V and 4 bases at J, with 10 bases between the two ends. CDR1 and CDR2 from the germline V gene are LGHNA and YSLEER. The CDR3 covers 15 residues. The CDR3 loop reads CASSQEGSGYNEQFF. CDR3 nucleotides: TGCGCCAGCAGCCAAGAGGGTAGCGGATACAATGAGCAGTTCTTC.

This clone came up a few times. This chain uses TRBV7-8 with TRBJ2-7; maybe TRBD1 (5 bases). V lost 4 bases and J lost 3, with 16 bases in between. The CDR3 has 15 residues. Per the germline V gene, CDR1 is SGHVS and CDR2 is FQNEAQ. Here the CDR3 DNA reads TGTGCCAGCAGCTCTAGGGCAGGGTTCAGCTACGAGCAGTACTTC. Its protein product is CASSSRAGFSYEQYF.

This clone was seen only once. This rearrangement joins TRBV7-9 to TRBJ1-5; 8 bases fit TRBD1. Germline V gives CDR1 SEHNR, CDR2 FQNEAQ (reference sequence). The V and J ends lost 5 bases and 5 bases, in that order; junction bases with no gene match: 5. The CDR3 length is 14 residues. CDR3 DNA sequence: TGTGCCAGCAGCCGGACAGGGAGGGATCAGCCCCAGCATTTT. It is translated as CASSRTGRDQPQHF.

The chain joins TRBV4-1 to TRBJ1-3; D unresolved. Looked up from germline, CDR1 is MGHRA and CDR2 is YSYEKL. The CDR3 extends over 14 amino acids. With 1 base removed from V and 4 bases from J, the gap between germline ends came to 8 bases. CDR3 coding DNA: TGCGCCAGCAGCCAAGGGATCCTGGGAAACACCATATATTTT. It is translated as CASSQGILGNTIYF.

The rearrangement uses TRBV29-1 and TRBJ1-1; 9 positions match TRBD1. The germline V gene has CDR1 SQVTM and CDR2 ANQGSEA. CDR3 length: 14 amino acids. The ends lost 0 bases at V and 10 bases at J; junction bases unmatched: 9. The CDR3 coding sequence is TGCAGCGTTGAAGAGCAATACAGGGGGCGGCGAGCTTTCTTT. The encoded protein is CSVEEQYRGRRAFF.

This clone showed up just once. J is TRBJ2-1 and V is TRBV10-1; 8 positions agree with TRBD2. Per the germline V gene, CDR1 is WNHNN and CDR2 is SYGVQD (reference sequence). J lost 3 bases, V lost 2 bases, and 9 bases had no gene match. This CDR3 comprises 17 residues. The DNA of the CDR3 is TGCGCCAGCAGTGAGAAGGAGCGCGGGAGGAGCTACAATGAGCAGTTCTTC. It encodes CASSEKERGRSYNEQFF.

The rearrangement links TRBV29-1 to TRBJ2-6, with D uncertain. Germline lookup yields CDR1 SQVTM and CDR2 ANQGSEA. The V end was cut by 0 bases, the J end by 1 base, with 10 bases between. The CDR3 consists of 16 residues. The CDR3 bases are TGCAGCGTTGAAGAATTTTCAGCTTCTGGGGCCAACGTCCTGACTTTC. Translation gives CSVEEFSASGANVLTF. Looking up the rest from reference TRBV29-1 and TRBJ2-6 gives the full variable domain: SAVISQKPSRDICQRGTSLTIQCQVDSQVTMMFWYRQQPGQSLTLIATANQGSEATYESGFVIDKFPISRPNLTFSTLTVSNMSPEDSSIYLCSVEEFSASGANVLTFGAGSRLTVL.

This sequence joins TRBV5-5 and TRBJ2-5; 8 nucleotides agree with TRBD1. The CDR3 has 14 amino acids. V lost 5 bases to trimming and J lost 4 bases; unmatched junction nucleotides: 7. CDR1 is SGHKS and CDR2 is YYEKEE in the germline V gene (reference sequence). In DNA, the CDR3 is TGTGCCAGCAGGGACAGGGTTGGTGGAGAGACCCAGTACTTC. Translated: CASRDRVGGETQYF.

The rearrangement links TRBV19 to TRBJ2-7, with 14 nucleotides matching TRBD2. The V gene's germline CDR1 is LNHDA and CDR2 SQIVND (reference sequence). The CDR3 spans 17 residues. V was pared by 7 bases and J by 6 bases, with 14 bases of the junction left unmatched. The CDR3 DNA reads TGTGCCAGTACCCCGGGACTAGCGGGAGAAGGAGGCGCCGAGCAGTACTTC. Encoded protein: CASTPGLAGEGGAEQYF. The whole variable domain, remainder taken from reference TRBV19 and TRBJ2-7, is DGGITQSPKYLFRKEGQNVTLSCEQNLNHDAMYWYRQDPGQGLRLIYYSQIVNDFQKGDIAEGYSVSREKKESFPLTVTSAQKNPTAFYLCASTPGLAGEGGAEQYFGPGTRLTVT.

V gene TRBV19 combines with J gene TRBJ2-1, with a weak D call TRBD1 (6 bases). CDR3 length: 13 residues. Germline V gives CDR1 LNHDA, CDR2 SQIVND (reference sequence). Trimming removed 7 bases at V and 8 bases at J, with 15 bases between. The CDR3 here is CASNRDNFDEQFF. The CDR3 bases are TGTGCCAGTAACCGGGACAACTTCGATGAGCAGTTCTTC. The full variable domain, completed using reference TRBV19 and TRBJ2-1, is DGGITQSPKYLFRKEGQNVTLSCEQNLNHDAMYWYRQDPGQGLRLIYYSQIVNDFQKGDIAEGYSVSREKKESFPLTVTSAQKNPTAFYLCASNRDNFDEQFFGPGTRLTVL.

The chain employs TRBV28 and TRBJ1-1; D unresolved. V was clipped by 7 bases and J by 1 base, with 4 bases between them. Germline values: CDR1 MDHEN, CDR2 SYDVKM. This CDR3 has 11 residues. The DNA for the CDR3 is TGTGCCAGCACCTCGAACACTGAAGCTTTCTTT. Its protein product is CASTSNTEAFF.

The rearrangement links TRBV5-5 to TRBJ1-1, with a possible D match to TRBD1 (5 bases). The V gene lost 4 bases and the J gene lost 4 bases, with 11 bases spanning the gap. Germline CDR1 and CDR2: SGHKS and YYEKEE (reference sequence). The CDR3 contains 13 residues. The CDR3 loop is CASSTGTRTEAFF. The CDR3 DNA sequence: TGTGCCAGCAGCACTGGGACGCGCACTGAAGCTTTCTTT.

This clone is a singleton in its sample. V is TRBV18 and J is TRBJ2-1; 7 bases match TRBD2. Germline V gene sequence: CDR1 KGHSH, CDR2 LQKENI. The V gene end was trimmed by 1 base and the J gene end by 1 base; junction bases not matched to a gene: 4. The CDR3 sequence is 16 residues long. The CDR3 protein is CASSPLAGVSYNEQFF. The DNA for the CDR3 is TGTGCCAGCTCACCACTGGCGGGAGTATCCTACAATGAGCAGTTCTTC.

The V call is TRBV15, the J call TRBJ2-1; D gene ambiguous. The CDR3 extends over 14 amino acids. Trimming shortened V by 1 base and J by 6 bases, and 10 bases separated the two germline ends. From germline, CDR1 is LNHNV and CDR2 YYDKDF (reference sequence). Here the CDR3 DNA reads TGTGCCACCAGCAGAGTCGGGTTTGGCAATGAGCAGTTCTTC. Protein product: CATSRVGFGNEQFF.

V and J are TRBV18 and TRBJ2-7; 9 bases are a match to TRBD1. CDR1 is KGHSH and CDR2 is LQKENI in the germline V gene. There are 14 residues in the CDR3. V lost 5 bases, J lost 3 bases, and 5 bases stayed unmatched. CDR3 protein: CASSSGTGNYEQYF. DNA for the CDR3: TGTGCCAGCTCATCCGGGACAGGGAACTACGAGCAGTACTTC. Full variable domain (rest looked up from reference TRBV18 and TRBJ2-7): NAGVMQNPRHLVRRRGQEARLRCSPMKGHSHVYWYRQLPEEGLKFMVYLQKENIIDESGMPKERFSAEFPKEGPSILRIQQVVRGDSAAYFCASSSGTGNYEQYFGPGTRLTVT.

The J gene is TRBJ2-7, the V gene TRBV9; 7 positions agree with TRBD1. Germline lookup yields CDR1 SGDLS and CDR2 YYNGEE. The V segment lost 6 bases and the J segment 6 bases; nucleotides outside the gene matches: 15. The CDR3 is 15 amino acids. CDR3 region: CASTRGGGQDTEQYF. CDR3 coding DNA: TGTGCCAGCACCAGGGGTGGCGGACAGGACACCGAGCAGTACTTC.

The chain recombines TRBV11-3 with TRBJ2-5; 7 positions match TRBD2. CDR1 SGHNT and CDR2 YENEEA come from the germline V gene. Trimming removed 4 bases from V and 2 bases from J; junction bases left unmatched: 7. The CDR3 sequence is 15 residues long. The CDR3 loop is CASSYGLADQETQYF. CDR3 sequence (DNA): TGTGCCAGCAGCTATGGGCTAGCGGATCAAGAGACCCAGTACTTC.

Of note for this clone: An end of the junction does not agree with germline; a read error may underlie this. This sample also contains other DNA sequences that code for the same CDR3. The rearrangement uses TRBV6-5 and TRBJ1-1; D is undetermined. The CDR3 extends over 14 amino acids. Germline V gene lookup returns CDR1 MNHEY and CDR2 SVGAGI. CDR3 protein: CASSPPRDWTEAFF. In DNA, the CDR3 is TGTGCTAGCAGCCCCCCCCGGGATTGGACTGAAGCTTTCTTT.

This clone occurred a few times. The V gene is TRBV6-5, the J gene TRBJ1-2; D possibly corresponds to TRBD1 (5 bases). Germline V gene lookup returns CDR1 MNHEY and CDR2 SVGAGI. V lost 8 bases and J 6 bases, leaving 13 bases between the germline ends. The CDR3 length is 12 residues. CDR3 sequence (DNA): TGTGCCAGCCGGGCCAGGGTACATGGCTACACCTTC. The encoded protein is CASRARVHGYTF.

The chain has TRBV4-1 and TRBJ2-7; D is possibly TRBD1 (6 bases). Germline-derived CDR1 and CDR2 are MGHRA and YSYEKL. With 4 bases removed from V and 1 base from J, the gap between germline ends came to 14 bases. This CDR3 is 15 amino acids long. CDR3 residues: CASSRNRGGSYEQYF. CDR3 sequence (DNA): TGCGCCAGCAGCCGCAATCGAGGGGGTTCCTACGAGCAGTACTTC.

V is TRBV29-1 and J is TRBJ2-1; D is perhaps TRBD2 (6 bases). Germline CDR1 reads SQVTM; CDR2 reads ANQGSEA. This CDR3 is built from 14 residues. Trimming took off 0 bases at V and 6 bases at J, with 12 bases between the two ends. The CDR3 loop is CSVEDRGGGNEQFF. The CDR3 bases are TGCAGCGTTGAAGATCGGGGAGGAGGCAATGAGCAGTTCTTC.

This clone appeared once. This chain links TRBV19 with TRBJ2-3, with 8 bases that match TRBD2. Germline CDR1 is LNHDA and CDR2 is SQIVND (reference sequence). The CDR3 runs to 16 residues. Germline trimming cut 4 bases from V and 4 bases from J; bases unmatched to any gene: 10. CDR3 sequence reads: CASSTQAGALSDTQYF. The CDR3 DNA is TGTGCCAGTAGTACACAAGCGGGAGCTCTGTCAGATACGCAGTATTTT.

V is TRBV9 and J is TRBJ1-4; a weak D match, TRBD1 (5 bases). The CDR3 length is 14 residues. Looked up from germline, CDR1 is SGDLS and CDR2 is YYNGEE. The V end lost 9 bases, the J end lost 8 bases, and 20 bases lay between the germline ends. CDR3 in amino acids: CANPFLDSSEKLFF. The CDR3 region has the DNA TGTGCCAACCCCTTCCTCGACAGTTCGGAAAAACTGTTTTTT.

In regard to this clone: At one end the junction does not follow the germline gene, possibly because of a read error. This chain uses TRBV5-4 with TRBJ2-3, with D perhaps TRBD2 (6 bases). Germline V gene sequence: CDR1 SGHNT, CDR2 YYREEE (reference sequence). This CDR3 is built from 16 residues. The CDR3 bases are TGTGCCAGCAGCTTAACGGGAGTCCGCCCCACAAATACGCAGTATTTT. Translation gives CASSLTGVRPTNTQYF.

This chain connects TRBV19 to TRBJ2-2; 8 bases match TRBD2. Germline V gene data show CDR1 as LNHDA and CDR2 as SQIVND (reference sequence). J gave up 7 bases and V 9 bases, and 10 bases lay outside the gene matches. This CDR3 has 14 amino acids. Here the CDR3 reads CASNKRERNGELFF. In DNA, the CDR3 is TGTGCCAGCAATAAGCGGGAGCGGAACGGGGAGCTGTTTTTT.

The chain uses TRBV18 and TRBJ1-2, with unresolved D. Per germline, CDR1 KGHSH and CDR2 LQKENI. The CDR3 has 13 amino acids. Trimming cost V 2 bases and J 8 bases, with 12 bases left between them. DNA for the CDR3: TGTGCCAGCTCACCAATTAAGCTGGGGGGCTACACCTTC. It specifies CASSPIKLGGYTF.

Concerning this clone: The junction does not match germline at one end; this may be a read error. The chain links TRBV7-7 to TRBJ2-1; perhaps TRBD2 as D (6 bases). This CDR3 is built from 10 residues. Germline V gene data show CDR1 as SSHAT and CDR2 as FNYEAQ (reference sequence). The CDR3 DNA sequence: TGTGCTAGCAGCACCCACGGGGGGTTCTTC. This gives the protein CASSTHGGFF. The complete variable domain, with remaining parts taken from reference TRBV7-7 and TRBJ2-1, reads GAGVSQSPRYKVTKRGQDVTLRCDPISSHATLYWYQQALGQGPEFLTYFNYEAQPDKSGLPSDRFSAERPEGSISTLTIQRTEQRDSAMYRCASSTHGGFFGPGTRLTVL.

CDR3 sequence: CASSFGWGVGLAGGGDTQYF. The CDR3 DNA follows: TGTGCCAGCAGCTTCGGATGGGGGGTAGGATTGGCGGGAGGTGGTGATACGCAGTATTTT. The chain couples TRBV2 to TRBJ2-3; 8 nucleotides line up with TRBD2. The germline V gene encodes CDR1 SNHLY and CDR2 FYNNEI. The J segment lost 6 bases and the V segment lost 6 bases, leaving 26 bases of the junction unmatched. The CDR3 is 20 residues long.

The V gene is TRBV2, the J gene TRBJ1-5; D gene uncertain. This CDR3 is 14 amino acids long. Germline V gene lookup returns CDR1 SNHLY and CDR2 FYNNEI. V lost 6 bases and J lost 3, with 12 bases in between. CDR3 in DNA: TGTGCCAGCAGGCCAGACGGGGACAATCAGCCCCAGCATTTT. Translating it yields CASRPDGDNQPQHF.

This sequence joins TRBV28 and TRBJ2-3; possibly TRBD1 for D (5 bases). V was shortened by 8 bases and J by 3 bases, with 12 bases between the two germline ends. CDR3 length: 13 residues. Germline values: CDR1 MDHEN, CDR2 SYDVKM. Here the CDR3 DNA reads TGTGCCAGCTCCCGCAGGGTGACAGATACGCAGTATTTT. Amino acids: CASSRRVTDTQYF.

V gene TRBV28 combines with J gene TRBJ2-3, with 7 bases lining up with TRBD1. V trimming: 5 bases; J trimming: 1 base; junction bases outside the gene matches: 6. This CDR3 has 15 residues. Per the germline V gene, CDR1 is MDHEN and CDR2 is SYDVKM. In DNA, the CDR3 is TGTGCCAGCAGTGTTTGGGACAGTCGCACAGATACGCAGTATTTT. Its protein is CASSVWDSRTDTQYF. The whole variable domain, remainder taken from reference TRBV28 and TRBJ2-3, is DVKVTQSSRYLVKRTGEKVFLECVQDMDHENMFWYRQDPGLGLRLIYFSYDVKMKEKGDIPEGYSVSREKKERFSLILESASTNQTSMYLCASSVWDSRTDTQYFGPGTRLTVL.

The chain recombines TRBV6-5 with TRBJ2-2; 7 bases are a match to TRBD2. Germline CDR1 MNHEY, CDR2 SVGAGI. CDR3 length equals 15 residues. The trim removed 6 bases at V and 1 base at J, leaving 5 bases unmatched. The CDR3 DNA reads as TGTGCCAGCAGAACCGGGACTAAGAACACCGGGGAGCTGTTTTTT. Its translation: CASRTGTKNTGELFF.